Listed below are T cell receptor beta chains from one sample, sequenced in a study of T cells in Graves' hyperthyroidism and ophthalmopathy. TCRdb re-called the multiplex PCR reads through MiXCR, storing one row per CDR3 protein. The sample has 490,000 or so distinct CDR3 sequences; roughly 23% are singletons. The sequencing input was blood. The receptors were gathered from a woman in her 70s with Graves' ophthalmopathy. The conserved cysteine and the conserved F or W are not part of the CDR3 here. D genes are given only for firm matches. The size entry is marked missing in some rows and otherwise reads once, few, many or a size class.

v_gene	d_gene	abundance	j_gene	CDR3aa
TRBV6-6	-	-	TRBJ2-5	ASSYSWARQETQY
TRBV11-2	-	-	TRBJ2-5	ANSLLRETQY
TRBV29-1	-	few	TRBJ2-2	SGSQTGELF
TRBV10-3	-	few	TRBJ2-7	AISERVAYEQY
TRBV30	-	-	TRBJ1-2	AWSFREGYT
TRBV3-1	-	-	TRBJ1-1	ASSQAAQGDKAF
TRBV28	-	-	TRBJ1-5	ASRIQGYQPQH
TRBV3-1	TRBD2	-	TRBJ2-1	ASSQLLAGGPEQF
TRBV30	-	few	TRBJ1-3	AWSYPNTIY
TRBV24-1	TRBD2	few	TRBJ2-1	ATSDSSGSLDEQF
TRBV12-3/TRBV12-4	TRBD1	many	TRBJ2-5	ASSWDRGNSLQETQY